The sequence of this T cell receptor beta chain was determined in a study of T cell responses to AZD1222 COVID-19 vaccine. The assay was immunoSEQ multiplex PCR, and TCRdb's table has in-frame clones only and misses some. This table holds about 160,000 clones, roughly 90% found once. In germline, CDR1 is ENHRY, CDR2 SYGVKD. V was trimmed by 2 bases and J by 12 bases, leaving 19 bases between them. CDR3 length equals 15 residues. The chain joins TRBV10-3 to TRBJ1-4, with D perhaps TRBD1 (5 bases). The starting material was peripheral blood, obtained on day 0 of AZD1222 vaccination. This TCR came from an adult in good health. This CDR3 reads CAISEGRGGEGELFF. DNA of the CDR3: TGTGCCATCAGTGAGGGGAGGGGCGGAGAGGGAGAACTGTTTTTT.